One and the same sample provided the 27 T cell receptor beta chains below, sequenced in a study of early T cells in non-severe SARS-CoV-2 infection. TCRdb reprocessed the 5' RACE reads with MiXCR, giving one entry per CDR3 protein. The repertoire includes more than 45,000 distinct CDR3 sequences, approximately 12% of them detected once, and around 4.7% sits in the top ten. Sequenced material: whole blood. All receptors derive from an adult who was a healthcare worker with PCR-confirmed SARS-CoV-2 infection or an uninfected control (not recorded which).

This clonotype was observed many times. The gene calls are TRBV4-1 and TRBJ2-3; tentatively, D is TRBD1 or TRBD2 (5 bases each). The CDR3 has 15 residues. Trimming took off 4 bases at V and 0 bases at J, with 11 bases between the two ends. Germline V CDR1 and CDR2: MGHRA, YSYEKL. DNA for the CDR3: TGCGCCAGCAGCCCGGGACCTTCAAGCACAGATACGCAGTATTTT. Protein product: CASSPGPSSTDTQYF.

This clonotype was observed a handful of times. The chain couples TRBV11-2 to TRBJ2-3; D gene unclear. The ends were cut back, 4 bases at V and 2 bases at J, with 10 bases in the middle. The CDR3 runs 14 residues. CDR1 and CDR2 from the germline V gene are SGHAT and FQNNGV. CDR3 coding DNA: TGTGCCAGCAGCTCCCAAGGTGACACAGATACGCAGTATTTT. It yields the protein CASSSQGDTDTQYF.

This clonotype has ten or more counts. The chain carries TRBV11-2 and TRBJ2-1; no definite D call. Germline lookup yields CDR1 SGHAT and CDR2 FQNNGV. This CDR3 spans 14 amino acids. Deletions cut 5 bases from V and 2 bases from J, with 10 bases between. The CDR3 coding sequence is TGTGCCAGCAGCGCCCGGGTCGCCTACAATGAGCAGTTCTTC. It is translated as CASSARVAYNEQFF.

This clonotype was picked up many times. The V and J genes are TRBV29-1 and TRBJ2-7; possibly TRBD1 for D (5 bases). V lost 4 bases and J lost 10, with 17 bases in between. Germline CDR1 reads SQVTM; CDR2 reads ANQGSEA. This CDR3 region has 12 residues. Written as DNA, the CDR3 is TGCAGCGTTGGGACATCGGGCTTTGGACAGTACTTC. As protein: CSVGTSGFGQYF.

This chain joins TRBV6-5 and TRBJ1-3, with 7 bases that match TRBD1. V gave up 2 bases and J gave up 4 bases; unmatched junction bases: 8. CDR3 length equals 16 residues. Germline-derived CDR1 and CDR2 are MNHEY and SVGAGI. The CDR3, as DNA: TGTGCCAGCAGTTACGACCGACAGGGTGCCGGAAACACCATATATTTT. Its protein product is CASSYDRQGAGNTIYF.

The sample holds many counts of this clonotype. The chain joins TRBV6-1 to TRBJ2-3; TRBD1 matches at 9 bases. Germline V CDR1 and CDR2: MNHNS, SASEGT. CDR3 length: 17 amino acids. V dropped 6 bases and J dropped 3; count of bases not matched to a gene: 13. CDR3 nucleotides: TGTGCCAGCAGCCCGTCCGTCCCGGGACAGGGAACAGATACGCAGTATTTT. Translation gives CASSPSVPGQGTDTQYF.

This clonotype was detected a few times. This sequence joins TRBV5-1 and TRBJ2-6, with a tentative D call TRBD2 (5 bases). The germline CDR1 and CDR2 sequences are SGHRS and YFSETQ. There are 19 residues in the CDR3. V was clipped by 3 bases and J by 2 bases, with 21 bases between them. The CDR3 DNA reads as TGCGCCAGCAGCTCGGACTTATTGGCGACGGCGACTGGGGCCAACGTCCTGACTTTC. This codes for CASSSDLLATATGANVLTF. Using reference TRBV5-1 and TRBJ2-6 for the parts outside the CDR3, the full variable domain is KAGVTQTPRYLIKTRGQQVTLSCSPISGHRSVSWYQQTPGQGLQFLFEYFSETQRNKGNFPGRFSGRQFSNSRSEMNVSTLELGDSALYLCASSSDLLATATGANVLTFGAGSRLTVL.

This clonotype appeared a few times. The V and J genes are TRBV10-3 and TRBJ2-7; D is possibly TRBD1 or TRBD2 (6 bases each). V was shortened by 4 bases and J by 3 bases, with 10 bases between the two germline ends. The CDR3 length is 13 residues. Germline CDR1 is ENHRY and CDR2 is SYGVKD. The CDR3 region is CAISGRGFYEQYF. The CDR3 bases are TGTGCCATCAGTGGGAGGGGGTTCTACGAGCAGTACTTC.

J is TRBJ2-1 and V is TRBV28; 7 nucleotides agree with TRBD2. The germline CDR1 and CDR2 sequences are MDHEN and SYDVKM. V was clipped by 6 bases and J by 0 bases; unmatched bases: 5. This CDR3 has 15 amino acids. The CDR3 here is CASSRGGSSYNEQFF. The CDR3 DNA reads as TGTGCCAGCAGCCGCGGGGGAAGCTCCTACAATGAGCAGTTCTTC.

The chain carries TRBV19 and TRBJ2-1; TRBD1 matches 9 bases. The trim removed 1 base at V and 4 bases at J, leaving 5 bases unmatched. This CDR3 is built from 16 residues. Germline V gene data show CDR1 as LNHDA and CDR2 as SQIVND (reference sequence). CDR3: CASSIVSGQGYNEQFF. CDR3 DNA sequence: TGTGCCAGTAGTATAGTCTCGGGACAGGGATACAATGAGCAGTTCTTC. The full variable domain, with the rest looked up from reference TRBV19 and TRBJ2-1, is DGGITQSPKYLFRKEGQNVTLSCEQNLNHDAMYWYRQDPGQGLRLIYYSQIVNDFQKGDIAEGYSVSREKKESFPLTVTSAQKNPTAFYLCASSIVSGQGYNEQFFGPGTRLTVL.

The table lists this clonotype with a few counts. The chain uses TRBV18 and TRBJ1-2; TRBD1 aligns across 9 bases. J gave up 5 bases and V 3 bases, and 7 bases lay outside the gene matches. CDR3 length equals 15 residues. From germline, CDR1 is KGHSH and CDR2 LQKENI. DNA for the CDR3: TGTGCCAGCTCACCGAGGACAGGGGTGGAATATGGCTACACCTTC. This gives the protein CASSPRTGVEYGYTF.

CDR3 protein: CASSISEGEDTQYF. In nucleotides, the CDR3 is TGTGCCAGTAGTATCTCGGAAGGAGAAGATACGCAGTATTTT. The chain carries TRBV19 and TRBJ2-3; D is unclear. Trimming pared 3 bases from V and 5 bases from J, leaving 12 bases between. The CDR3 contains 14 residues. From germline, CDR1 is LNHDA and CDR2 SQIVND (reference sequence).

Ten or more counts support this clonotype. The CDR3 coding sequence is TGTGCCAGCAGCTTAGGCCGGGACAGGGGGTACGAGCAGTACTTC. As protein: CASSLGRDRGYEQYF. The chain combines TRBV7-2 with TRBJ2-7; 11 nucleotides agree with TRBD1. V lost 1 base and J lost 4; bases outside the gene matches: 3. The CDR3 runs to 15 residues. From germline, CDR1 is SGHTA and CDR2 FQGNSA.

The chain combines TRBV29-1 with TRBJ2-3; D not certain. Trimming pared 0 bases from V and 10 bases from J, leaving 17 bases between. Germline V gene data show CDR1 as SQVTM and CDR2 as ANQGSEA. The CDR3 is 14 amino acids. This CDR3 is CSVEDEDQAWAQYF. CDR3 DNA sequence: TGCAGCGTTGAAGATGAAGACCAGGCGTGGGCGCAGTATTTT.

V usage is TRBV27 and J usage is TRBJ1-1, with D perhaps matching TRBD1 (6 bases). The ends were cut back, 2 bases at V and 5 bases at J, with 24 bases in the middle. The CDR3 extends over 18 amino acids. Germline CDR1 reads MNHEY; CDR2 reads SMNVEV (reference sequence). CDR3 residues: CASSLTSEGHYSGTEAFF. CDR3 DNA: TGTGCCAGCAGTTTAACCTCGGAGGGACATTATAGCGGAACTGAAGCTTTCTTT.

This clonotype was counted only a few times. Germline is not matched at one junction end, which may reflect a read error. The V gene is TRBV7-7, the J gene TRBJ2-5, with TRBD2 matching 11 bases. The CDR3 has 14 amino acids. Germline V gene data show CDR1 as SSHAT and CDR2 as FNYEAQ (reference sequence). CDR3 amino acids: CASSIAGGSETQYF. The DNA for the CDR3 is TGTGCCAGCAGCATAGCGGGGGGGTCGGAGACCCAGTACTTC.

The rearrangement uses TRBV27 and TRBJ2-1; D tentatively fits TRBD1 or TRBD2 (5 bases each). The germline gives CDR1 MNHEY, CDR2 SMNVEV (reference sequence). Trimming stripped 2 bases from V and 5 bases from J, with 10 bases between. The CDR3 has 14 residues. The CDR3 sequence is CASSLRGRDNEQFF. CDR3 bases: TGTGCCAGCAGTTTACGGGGCAGAGACAATGAGCAGTTCTTC.

This clonotype was seen repeatedly, ten times or more. The J gene is TRBJ2-7, the V gene TRBV3-1; D tentatively reads TRBD1 or TRBD2 (5 bases each). Germline CDR1 and CDR2: LGHDT and YNNKEL (reference sequence). This CDR3 has 12 amino acids. V was clipped by 5 bases and J by 5 bases, with 10 bases between them. CDR3 sequence reads: CASSVGTNEQYF. CDR3 nucleotide sequence: TGTGCCAGCAGCGTGGGGACCAACGAGCAGTACTTC.

This clonotype was counted between two and nine times. The V call is TRBV5-4, the J call TRBJ1-1, with D unresolved. Germline V gives CDR1 SGHNT, CDR2 YYREEE (reference sequence). Trimming stripped 1 base from V and 1 base from J, with 5 bases between. CDR3 size: 13 residues. The CDR3 coding sequence is TGTGCCAGCAGCTTGCAGTCGAACACTGAAGCTTTCTTT. This codes for CASSLQSNTEAFF.

This clonotype was recorded many times. The germline gene is not matched at one end of the junction; a read error may be the cause. The chain uses TRBV7-6 and TRBJ1-3; D gene unclear. The CDR3 runs to 16 residues. The germline V gene encodes CDR1 SGHVS and CDR2 FNYEAQ. This chain's CDR3 is CASSSRPSTSENTIYF. The CDR3 coding sequence is TGTGCCAGCAGCTCCAGGCCCAGTACTTCTGAAAACACCATATATTTT.

This clonotype showed up many times. The chain recombines TRBV5-4 with TRBJ1-2, with a tentative D call TRBD1 (6 bases). The CDR3 has 15 amino acids. Germline V lookup: CDR1 SGHNT, CDR2 YYREEE (reference sequence). Trimming left V 0 bases short and J 7 bases short, with 16 bases between. In DNA, the CDR3 is TGTGCCAGCAGCTTGGTTGCCGGGACAACTGGTGGCTACACCTTC. Amino acid sequence: CASSLVAGTTGGYTF.

This clonotype occurred a few times. The V gene is TRBV11-2, the J gene TRBJ2-3; D uncertain. Between the trimmed V and J ends, which lost 5 bases and 1 base, there was a span of 7 bases. Per the germline V gene, CDR1 is SGHAT and CDR2 is FQNNGV. The CDR3 loop spans 13 amino acids. Here the CDR3 reads CASSPLGTDTQYF. The CDR3 DNA is TGTGCCAGCAGCCCCCTAGGCACAGATACGCAGTATTTT. The full variable domain, with the rest looked up from reference TRBV11-2 and TRBJ2-3, is EAGVAQSPRYKIIEKRQSVAFWCNPISGHATLYWYQQILGQGPKLLIQFQNNGVVDDSQLPKDRFSAERLKGVDSTLKIQPAKLEDSAVYLCASSPLGTDTQYFGPGTRLTVL.

The table lists this clonotype with many counts. The chain is built from TRBV12-3 or TRBV12-4 and TRBJ2-1; TRBD2 is a possible D gene (5 bases). V lost 7 bases, J lost 0 bases, and 7 bases lay in between. The CDR3 contains 13 residues. Here the CDR3 DNA reads TGTGCCAGCAAAGGAGGCTCCTACAATGAGCAGTTCTTC. Its protein is CASKGGSYNEQFF.

There are many counts of this clonotype. The chain joins TRBV23-1 to TRBJ2-1; 8 bases align to TRBD2. TRBV23-1 is recorded as an ORF, its role being uncertain. Germline trimming cut 0 bases from V and 0 bases from J; bases unmatched to any gene: 1. This CDR3 contains 16 residues. CDR3 in DNA: TGCGCCAGCAGTCAATCGACTAGCGCCTCCTACAATGAGCAGTTCTTC. Amino acids: CASSQSTSASYNEQFF.

The rearrangement uses TRBV7-9 and TRBJ2-3; 7 bases line up with TRBD1. CDR3 length: 12 residues. Germline assignment: CDR1 SEHNR and CDR2 FQNEAQ (reference sequence). Trimming at V came to 7 bases and at J to 7 bases, leaving 5 bases not matched to a gene. The CDR3 spells CASTPGGYTQYF. In nucleotides, the CDR3 is TGTGCCAGCACCCCAGGGGGTTATACGCAGTATTTT.

This clonotype was detected a few times. The chain couples TRBV6-1 to TRBJ2-3, with D unclear. Trimming left V 3 bases short and J 3 bases short, with 7 bases between. Per germline, CDR1 MNHNS and CDR2 SASEGT. This CDR3 region has 13 residues. The CDR3 is CASSEFQTDTQYF. The CDR3 coding sequence is TGTGCCAGCAGTGAGTTTCAAACAGATACGCAGTATTTT.

This clonotype has only a few counts. The V gene is TRBV3-1, the J gene TRBJ1-2, with TRBD1 as a possible D gene (6 bases). This CDR3 contains 14 residues. V lost 2 bases and J lost 9, with 16 bases in between. CDR1 is LGHDT and CDR2 is YNNKEL in the germline V gene (reference sequence). The CDR3 DNA reads as TGTGCCAGCAGCCAACGTCAGGGGATTGGACGCTACACCTTC. Protein product: CASSQRQGIGRYTF.